A single sample gave rise to the 8 T cell receptor beta chains below, sequenced in a study of blood T cell repertoires in COVID-19. The data were produced by immunoSEQ multiplex PCR, yet TCRdb's version contains in-frame clones alone and is incomplete. Among 140,000 to 150,000 clones listed, 87% were seen once. The sequenced material came from PBMCs or T cells enriched from blood (not recorded which). All receptors come from a woman aged 35 to 49 who had been exposed to COVID-19.

This chain uses TRBV28 with TRBJ1-5, with 9 positions matching TRBD1. Germline V gene data show CDR1 as MDHEN and CDR2 as SYDVKM. J lost 8 bases, V lost 7 bases, and 12 bases had no gene match. This CDR3 has 15 amino acids. Here the CDR3 DNA reads TGTGCCAGCATGTCGGGACAGGGTAGGGTTGAGCCCCAGCATTTT. Encoded protein: CASMSGQGRVEPQHF.

The chain uses TRBV4-1 and TRBJ2-3; tentatively, D is TRBD2 (5 bases). V gave up 3 bases and J gave up 2 bases, with 18 bases separating them. The germline CDR1 and CDR2 sequences are MGHRA and YSYEKL. The CDR3 has 17 amino acids. CDR3 nucleotide sequence: TGCGCCAGCAGCCAGCCGCCGTGGCGGGTTAACACAGATACGCAGTATTTT. Its protein product is CASSQPPWRVNTDTQYF.

This chain joins TRBV2 and TRBJ2-2; tentative D call: TRBD1 (5 bases). V was cut by 6 bases and J by 0 bases, with 8 bases left in between. The germline gives CDR1 SNHLY, CDR2 FYNNEI. This CDR3 region has 14 residues. The chain's CDR3 is CASRMDTNTGELFF. DNA of the CDR3: TGTGCCAGCAGAATGGACACGAACACCGGGGAGCTGTTTTTT. Supplemented by reference TRBV2 and TRBJ2-2, the full variable domain reads EPEVTQTPSHQVTQMGQEVILRCVPISNHLYFYWYRQILGQKVEFLVSFYNNEISEKSEIFDDQFSVERPDGSNFTLKIRSTKLEDSAMYFCASRMDTNTGELFFGEGSRLTVL.

V usage is TRBV12-3 or TRBV12-4 and J usage is TRBJ2-7; 7 nucleotides align to TRBD1. The length of the CDR3 is 13 residues. The V segment lost 6 bases and the J segment 1 base; nucleotides outside the gene matches: 3. The CDR3 coding sequence is TGTGCCAGCAGGGGACAGCTTTCCTACGAGCAGTACTTC. It yields the protein CASRGQLSYEQYF.

This chain links TRBV2 with TRBJ1-2, with 8 bases lining up with TRBD1. V lost 1 base, J lost 6 bases, and 4 bases stayed unmatched. The CDR3 is 14 amino acids. Germline V gene sequence: CDR1 SNHLY, CDR2 FYNNEI. As DNA, the CDR3 is TGTGCCAGCAGTGAAGTGAGGACAGGGAATGGCTACACCTTC. Translation gives CASSEVRTGNGYTF. Drawing the rest from reference TRBV2 and TRBJ1-2, the complete variable domain is EPEVTQTPSHQVTQMGQEVILRCVPISNHLYFYWYRQILGQKVEFLVSFYNNEISEKSEIFDDQFSVERPDGSNFTLKIRSTKLEDSAMYFCASSEVRTGNGYTFGSGTRLTVV.

The genes are TRBV7-9 and TRBJ1-1; a weak D match, TRBD1 (5 bases). The germline CDR1 and CDR2 sequences are SEHNR and FQNEAQ (reference sequence). The CDR3 sequence is 13 residues long. The ends were cut back, 3 bases at V and 8 bases at J, with 13 bases in the middle. The CDR3 DNA follows: TGTGCCAGCAGCTTTCGGAGCGGGGCCGAAGCTTTCTTT. Translated: CASSFRSGAEAFF.

The chain recombines TRBV12-3 or TRBV12-4 with TRBJ1-5; D is perhaps TRBD1 (6 bases). V lost 7 bases and J 1 base, leaving 8 bases between the germline ends. The CDR3 is 13 amino acids. The CDR3 nucleotides are TGTGCCAGCAAGAGGGGGAGCAATCAGCCCCAGCATTTT. It translates to CASKRGSNQPQHF.

The chain links TRBV4-3 to TRBJ2-7; TRBD1 aligns across 9 bases. Germline values: CDR1 LGHNA, CDR2 YSLEER. Trimming removed 0 bases from V and 2 bases from J; junction bases left unmatched: 20. The CDR3 sequence is 21 residues long. CDR3 sequence (DNA): TGCGCCAGCAGCCAAGATACCCCATCCCGGAAGCAAAGACAGGGGGCCTACGAGCAGTACTTC. Its protein product is CASSQDTPSRKQRQGAYEQYF.